A selection of T cell receptor beta chains follows, all from one sample in a study of molecular identifiers for immune sequencing clone quantification. TCRdb re-analysed the PCR reads in MiXCR, keeping a single row per CDR3 protein. The sample has about 320,000 distinct CDR3 sequences, roughly a quarter seen once; the top ten hold about 0.73%. What was sequenced was naive CD8+ T cells from blood, with Jurkat cell RNA spiked in. The receptors come from a human donor in good health. Some libraries in this study had Jurkat cell RNA spiked in. Both conserved end residues are part of each CDR3. D genes are given only for firm matches. Rows give clone size only sometimes, using once, few, many, or a class for an expanded clone.

clone size,D gene,J gene,V gene,CDR3 length,CDR3 protein,CDR3 DNA
-,TRBD1,TRBJ2-5,TRBV7-9,17,CASSLPGTGRTQETQYF,TGTGCCAGCAGCCTGCCCGGGACAGGGAGAACCCAAGAGACCCAGTACTTC
few,TRBD1,TRBJ2-3,TRBV5-6,15,CASSLRSRGPDTQYF,TGTGCCAGCAGCTTGAGGTCGAGGGGGCCAGATACGCAGTATTTT
many,-,TRBJ1-1,TRBV5-4,16,CASSLVGQPRVAEAFF,TGTGCCAGCAGCTTGGTCGGGCAGCCGAGGGTCGCTGAAGCTTTCTTT
many,-,TRBJ2-7,TRBV20-1,15,CSARPAGPLAYEQYF,TGCAGTGCTAGACCGGCCGGGCCCTTGGCTTACGAGCAGTACTTC
few,TRBD1,TRBJ1-3,TRBV28,16,CASSLRGLHSGNTIYF,TGTGCCAGCAGCCTAAGGGGGCTACACTCTGGAAACACCATATATTTT
few,TRBD2,TRBJ2-1,TRBV4-3,16,CASSQDSLAGTNEQFF,TGCGCCAGCAGCCAAGATAGCCTAGCGGGAACCAATGAGCAGTTCTTC
few,-,TRBJ2-7,TRBV28,12,CASSFNRYEQYF,TGTGCCAGCAGTTTCAACAGATACGAGCAGTACTTC
-,TRBD1,TRBJ1-3,TRBV9,15,CASSPGGVPGNTIYF,TGTGCCAGCAGCCCAGGGGGGGTCCCTGGAAACACCATATATTTT
many,-,TRBJ2-3,TRBV7-2,15,CASRTTATGSDTQYF,TGTGCCAGCAGAACCACCGCGACTGGGTCAGATACGCAGTATTTT
-,TRBD1,TRBJ1-1,TRBV2,16,CASSEDETGWYTEAFF,TGTGCCAGCAGTGAAGACGAGACAGGGTGGTACACTGAAGCTTTCTTT
many,TRBD2,TRBJ2-3,TRBV7-6,19,CASSLNIAGGPSYTDTQYF,TGTGCCAGCAGCTTAAATATAGCGGGAGGGCCGTCGTACACAGATACGCAGTATTTT
many,-,TRBJ1-1,TRBV6-2/TRBV6-3,14,CASSYAYRVTEAFF,TGTGCCAGCAGTTACGCCTACAGGGTCACTGAAGCTTTCTTT
many,-,TRBJ1-5,TRBV4-1,15,CASSLGPGGNQPQHF,TGCGCCAGCAGCCTAGGACCGGGAGGCAATCAGCCCCAGCATTTT
-,-,TRBJ2-7,TRBV24-1,14,CATSDCDGTYEQYF,TGTGCCACCAGTGACTGTGACGGAACCTACGAGCAGTACTTC
few,-,TRBJ2-3,TRBV12-3/TRBV12-4,16,CASSSPGVGATDTQYF,TGTGCCAGCAGCTCCCCGGGGGTCGGGGCCACAGATACGCAGTATTTT
many,TRBD2,TRBJ2-3,TRBV28,15,CASSPGLADTDTQYF,TGTGCCAGCAGTCCCGGACTAGCGGACACAGATACGCAGTATTTT
many,-,TRBJ2-7,TRBV4-1,13,CASSSQGGYEQYF,TGCGCCAGCAGCTCTCAGGGAGGTTACGAGCAGTACTTC
many,TRBD2,TRBJ2-3,TRBV28,15,CASRETSGSADTQYF,TGTGCCAGCAGGGAGACTAGCGGGAGTGCGGATACGCAGTATTTT
once,TRBD1,TRBJ2-1,TRBV6-2/TRBV6-3,15,CAGSYLDRRPDEQFF,TGTGCCGGCAGTTACTTGGACAGGAGGCCCGATGAGCAGTTCTTC
once,-,TRBJ2-7,TRBV28,15,CASSLPGGKLDGQYF,TGTGCCAGCAGTTTACCAGGGGGGAAGCTGGACGGGCAGTACTTC
few,-,TRBJ2-7,TRBV28,10,CASSGLEQYF,TGTGCCAGCAGCGGCCTCGAGCAGTACTTC
many,-,TRBJ1-6,TRBV28,17,CASSPVQESSYNSPLHF,TGTGCCAGCAGCCCGGTACAGGAAAGCTCCTATAATTCACCCCTCCACTTT
-,-,TRBJ1-2,TRBV4-1,18,CASSPTAGYSQADYGYTF,TGCGCCAGCAGCCCCACGGCCGGGTATTCGCAGGCGGACTATGGCTACACCTTC
-,-,TRBJ2-7,TRBV6-2/TRBV6-3,14,CASTITLVPYEQYF,TGTGCCAGCACCATTACTTTGGTACCCTACGAGCAGTACTTC
many,TRBD2,TRBJ2-1,TRBV6-2/TRBV6-3,15,CASSYGTSGYNEQFF,TGTGCCAGCAGTTACGGGACTAGCGGTTACAATGAGCAGTTCTTC
-,-,TRBJ2-7,TRBV30,13,CAVRRHSSYEQYF,TGTGCCGTACGCCGCCATAGCTCCTACGAGCAGTACTTC
many,TRBD1,TRBJ2-7,TRBV5-1,15,CASREPGQGTYEQYF,TGCGCCAGCAGGGAACCTGGACAGGGGACCTACGAGCAGTACTTC
-,-,TRBJ2-7,TRBV19,14,CASSTGVTDYEQYF,TGTGCCAGTAGTACCGGGGTCACCGACTACGAGCAGTACTTC
-,-,TRBJ2-7,TRBV30,12,CAWSSFNYEQYF,TGTGCCTGGAGTTCGTTCAACTACGAGCAGTACTTC
many,TRBD1,TRBJ2-1,TRBV5-1,16,CASRQSGTGRNNEQFF,TGCGCCAGCAGACAATCCGGGACAGGAAGAAACAATGAGCAGTTCTTC
few,-,TRBJ2-3,TRBV29-1,11,CSVSTGVTQYF,TGCAGCGTTTCCACGGGGGTTACGCAGTATTTT
-,-,TRBJ2-5,TRBV7-9,14,CASSPARVDETQYF,TGTGCCAGCAGCCCTGCCAGGGTAGATGAGACCCAGTACTTC
-,-,TRBJ2-7,TRBV28,11,CASSTGYEPSF,TGTGCCAGCAGTACCGGCTACGAGCCGTCCTTC
-,TRBD2,TRBJ2-1,TRBV5-3,14,CASSPGLAHNEQFF,TGTGCCAGCAGCCCGGGACTAGCGCACAATGAGCAGTTCTTC
many,TRBD2,TRBJ2-7,TRBV5-1,15,CASSLVASGEGEQYF,TGCGCCAGCAGCTTGGTAGCTAGCGGGGAGGGGGAGCAGTACTTC
many,-,TRBJ2-3,TRBV6-2/TRBV6-3,14,CASSYGGSTDTQYF,TGTGCCAGCAGTTACGGCGGTAGCACAGATACGCAGTATTTT
few,TRBD1,TRBJ1-6,TRBV12-3/TRBV12-4,17,CASSLSPTGLPNSPLHF,TGTGCCAGCAGTTTAAGCCCGACAGGGCTTCCTAATTCACCCCTCCACTTT
few,-,TRBJ2-4,TRBV7-9,19,CASSLDGEAPSLAKNIQYF,TGTGCCAGCAGCTTAGACGGGGAAGCCCCTTCTCTAGCCAAAAACATTCAGTACTTC
many,-,TRBJ1-1,TRBV27,14,CASSLLGGRSEAFF,TGTGCCAGCAGTTTATTGGGAGGGAGGTCTGAAGCTTTCTTT
-,TRBD1,TRBJ1-1,TRBV3-1,14,CASSQTTGGTEAFF,TGTGCCAGCAGCCAGACAACAGGGGGCACTGAAGCTTTCTTT
many,-,TRBJ1-1,TRBV30,11,CAWSESPEAFF,TGTGCCTGGAGTGAGAGTCCTGAAGCTTTCTTT
-,-,TRBJ1-5,TRBV7-9,14,CASSLSSGNQPQHF,TGTGCCAGCAGCTTATCTTCAGGCAATCAGCCCCAGCATTTT
-,-,TRBJ2-4,TRBV10-3,16,CAISEPMGVAKNIQYF,TGTGCCATCAGTGAGCCCATGGGGGTAGCCAAAAACATTCAGTACTTC
-,-,TRBJ1-1,TRBV27,14,CASSFGRPGTEAFF,TGTGCCAGCAGTTTTGGCAGGCCGGGCACTGAAGCTTTCTTT
-,-,TRBJ1-2,TRBV12-3/TRBV12-4,12,CASSPAAYGYTF,TGTGCCAGCAGCCCCGCAGCCTATGGCTACACCTTC
-,-,TRBJ1-1,TRBV19,13,CASSIDVFTEAFF,TGTGCCAGTAGTATAGACGTTTTTACTGAAGCTTTCTTT
few,-,TRBJ1-4,TRBV7-9,15,CASSPPGGAAEKLFF,TGTGCCAGCAGCCCCCCGGGGGGCGCAGCCGAAAAACTGTTTTTT